Sequencing of this T cell receptor beta chain was carried out in a study of blood T cells in healthy people across ages. With a J-beta primer mix and a sample-barcoded 5' primer, a second PCR ran about 6 to 11 cycles. The authors tagged each cDNA molecule using a template-switch adaptor with 12 random nucleotides. In TCRdb, the 5' RACE reads were re-called with MiXCR into one record per CDR3 protein. This sample has over 1,500,000 distinct CDR3 sequences; approximately 50% occur once, and the top ten carry approximately 2.1%. About this clonotype: Its antigen is undetermined.

General study points: Estimates based on one million T cells were treated as lower bounds.

A minimum of 6 micrograms of total RNA was extracted per sample. Material for sequencing was blood. This receptor was identified in a woman between 40 and 50 years old in good health.

The CDR3 DNA sequence: TGCGCCAGCAGCCAAACTGAGGCTTCAGGGGGTAGTTGGGGCGGCTACACCTTC. Its translation is CASSQTEASGGSWGGYTF. The gene calls are TRBV4-1 and TRBJ1-2, with 7 bases aligning to TRBD1. Looked up from germline, CDR1 is MGHRA and CDR2 is YSYEKL. V gave up 2 bases and J gave up 8 bases; unmatched junction bases: 20. CDR3 length: 18 residues.